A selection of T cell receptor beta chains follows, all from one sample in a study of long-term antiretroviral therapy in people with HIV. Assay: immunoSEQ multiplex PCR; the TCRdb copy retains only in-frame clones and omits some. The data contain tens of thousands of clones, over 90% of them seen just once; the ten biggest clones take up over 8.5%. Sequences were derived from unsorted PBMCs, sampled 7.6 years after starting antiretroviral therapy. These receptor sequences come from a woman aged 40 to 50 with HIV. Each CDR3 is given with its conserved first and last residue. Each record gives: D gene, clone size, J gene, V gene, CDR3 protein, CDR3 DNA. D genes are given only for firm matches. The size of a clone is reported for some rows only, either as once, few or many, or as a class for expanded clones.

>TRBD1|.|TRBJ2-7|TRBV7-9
CASSSTGTDHQYF
TGTGCCAGCAGCTCGACTGGGACAGACCATCAGTACTTC
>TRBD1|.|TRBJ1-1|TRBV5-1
CASSLAEGGFTEAFF
TGCGCCAGCAGCTTGGCCGAAGGGGGCTTCACTGAAGCTTTCTTT
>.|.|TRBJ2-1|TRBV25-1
CASSEYVTRQEQFF
TGTGCCAGCAGTGAATATGTTACCCGCCAGGAGCAGTTCTTC
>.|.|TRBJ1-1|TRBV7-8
CASSLGRNTEAFF
TGTGCCAGCAGCTTAGGCAGGAACACTGAAGCTTTCTTT
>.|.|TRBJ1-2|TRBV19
CASTPGGYNYGYTF
TGTGCCAGTACTCCCGGCGGATATAACTATGGCTACACCTTC
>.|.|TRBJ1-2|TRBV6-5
CATNERALALFGYTF
TGTGCCACCAACGAAAGGGCACTGGCACTCTTTGGCTACACCTTC
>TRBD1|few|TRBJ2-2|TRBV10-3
CAIRRDRGNTGELFF
TGTGCCATCAGGAGGGACAGGGGAAACACCGGGGAGCTGTTTTTT
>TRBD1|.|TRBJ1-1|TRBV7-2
CASSSGQSYTEAFF
TGTGCCAGCAGCTCGGGACAGAGTTACACTGAAGCTTTCTTT
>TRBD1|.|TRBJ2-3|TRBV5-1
CASSFRGRAAITDTQYF
TGCGCCAGCAGCTTCAGGGGGCGGGCGGCAATCACAGATACGCAGTATTTT
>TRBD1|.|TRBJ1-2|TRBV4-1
CASSQVRDSNYGYTF
TGCGCCAGCAGCCAAGTCCGGGACAGCAACTATGGCTACACCTTC
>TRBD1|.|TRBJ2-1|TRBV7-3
CASSYGTGDNEQFF
TGTGCCAGCAGCTACGGGACAGGGGACAATGAGCAGTTCTTC
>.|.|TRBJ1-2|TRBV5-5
CASSLEAGGIGYTF
TGTGCCAGCAGCCTGGAGGCTGGGGGGATAGGCTACACCTTC
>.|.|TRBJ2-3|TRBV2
CASSTGSSGTDTQYF
TGTGCCAGCAGTACAGGGTCCTCTGGCACAGATACGCAGTATTTT
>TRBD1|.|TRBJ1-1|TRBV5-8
CASSLENRGTEAFF
TGTGCCAGCAGCTTGGAAAACAGGGGCACTGAAGCTTTCTTT
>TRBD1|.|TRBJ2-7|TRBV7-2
CASSLGSGGLYEQYF
TGTGCCAGCAGCCTTGGGTCAGGGGGCCTTTACGAGCAGTACTTC
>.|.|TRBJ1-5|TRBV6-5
CASSRGGVRQPQHF
TGTGCCAGCAGCCGCGGCGGGGTTAGACAGCCCCAGCATTTT
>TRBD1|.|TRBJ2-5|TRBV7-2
CASSPGQGRGETQYF
TGTGCCAGCAGCCCGGGACAGGGACGGGGGGAGACCCAGTACTTC
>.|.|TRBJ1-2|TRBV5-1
CASSSGHGANYGYTF
TGCGCCAGCAGCTCGGGACACGGTGCTAACTATGGCTACACCTTC
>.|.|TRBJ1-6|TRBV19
CASSMGLLNSPLHF
TGTGCCAGTAGTATGGGGCTGCTTAATTCACCCCTCCACTTT
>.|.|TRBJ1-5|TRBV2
CASKGLVSQDQPQHF
TGTGCCAGCAAAGGGCTGGTGTCTCAGGATCAGCCCCAGCATTTT
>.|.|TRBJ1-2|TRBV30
CAWSGQGPSYTF
TGTGCCTGGAGTGGGCAGGGGCCGAGTTACACCTTC
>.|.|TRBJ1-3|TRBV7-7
CASSLRVTGLLGNTIYF
TGTGCCAGCAGCTTAAGAGTTACAGGGCTCTTGGGAAACACCATATATTTT
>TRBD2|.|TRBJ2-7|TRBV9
CASSPRTSGGHPQYF
TGTGCCAGCAGCCCCCGGACTAGCGGGGGGCACCCGCAGTACTTC
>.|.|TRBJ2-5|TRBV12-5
CASGLGQSPQETQYF
TGTGCTAGTGGTTTGGGACAGTCCCCACAAGAGACCCAGTACTTC
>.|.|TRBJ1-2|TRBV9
CASSVGAGTRGYTF
TGTGCCAGCAGCGTAGGAGCGGGGACACGGGGCTACACCTTC
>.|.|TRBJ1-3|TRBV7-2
CASSLDPANSGNTIYF
TGTGCCAGCAGCTTAGATCCAGCCAACTCTGGAAACACCATATATTTT
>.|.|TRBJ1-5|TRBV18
CASSLRQADQPQHF
TGTGCCAGCTCACTAAGACAGGCCGATCAGCCCCAGCATTTT
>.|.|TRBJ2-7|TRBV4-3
CASSQDRNKEQYF
TGCGCCAGCAGCCAAGATCGTAATAAGGAGCAGTACTTC
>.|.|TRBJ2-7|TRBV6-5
CASSFGFGEQYF
TGTGCCAGCAGTTTCGGGTTTGGGGAGCAGTACTTC
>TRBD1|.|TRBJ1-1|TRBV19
CASTVTGIHTEAFF
TGTGCCAGTACCGTGACAGGGATACACACTGAAGCTTTCTTT
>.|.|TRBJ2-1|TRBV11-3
CASSSETHGNEQFF
TGTGCCAGCAGCTCCGAAACCCACGGCAATGAGCAGTTCTTC
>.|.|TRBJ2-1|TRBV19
CASSIGRTRDFYNEQFF
TGTGCCAGTAGTATAGGTAGGACACGGGATTTCTACAATGAGCAGTTCTTC
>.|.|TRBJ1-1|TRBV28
CASSLNGGYGAEAFF
TGTGCCAGCAGTTTAAATGGGGGGTATGGAGCTGAAGCTTTCTTT
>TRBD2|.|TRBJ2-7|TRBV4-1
CASSQDLAGAYEQYF
TGCGCCAGCAGCCAAGATTTAGCGGGGGCCTACGAGCAGTACTTC
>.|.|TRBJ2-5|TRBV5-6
CASSRIQRLNQETQYF
TGTGCCAGCAGCCGGATACAGAGGTTGAACCAAGAGACCCAGTACTTC